The next 30 T cell receptor beta chains were all read from a single sample in a study of T cell changes during pregnancy in multiple sclerosis. Sequenced by immunoSEQ multiplex PCR; TCRdb stores in-frame clones only, minus some. This sample has about 40,000 clones, with 88% found just once. The source was peripheral blood, collected in the first trimester of pregnancy. The receptors stem from a female donor in good health, enrolled as a control in a pregnancy study.

The rearrangement links TRBV4-3 to TRBJ2-5; TRBD2 aligns across 10 bases. The CDR3 has 16 residues. Germline-derived CDR1 and CDR2 are LGHNA and YSLEER. V was clipped by 0 bases and J by 7 bases; unmatched bases: 8. CDR3 protein: CASSQDSSGGAGTQYF. For the CDR3, the DNA is TGCGCCAGCAGCCAAGATTCCAGCGGGGGGGCAGGGACCCAGTACTTC.

This clone was counted a few times. V and J are TRBV4-2 and TRBJ1-1, with D perhaps TRBD1 (5 bases). The CDR3 sequence is 14 residues long. Trimming shortened V by 2 bases and J by 7 bases, and 14 bases separated the two germline ends. Germline CDR1 LGHNA, CDR2 YNFKEQ. CDR3 sequence reads: CASSQPPDTGEAFF. DNA of the CDR3: TGTGCCAGCAGCCAACCCCCGGACACAGGTGAAGCTTTCTTT.

J is TRBJ2-7 and V is TRBV5-1, with 9 bases fitting TRBD2. CDR1 and CDR2 (germline): SGHRS, YFSETQ. The CDR3 spans 14 residues. J gave up 5 bases and V 3 bases, and 6 bases lay outside the gene matches. CDR3 residues: CASSSLAGRDEQYF. As DNA, the CDR3 is TGCGCCAGCAGCTCACTAGCGGGCCGGGACGAGCAGTACTTC.

J is TRBJ2-7 and V is TRBV27, with D possibly being TRBD2 (7 bases). This CDR3 has 15 amino acids. V dropped 5 bases and J dropped 2 bases, with 16 bases sitting between them. Germline V lookup: CDR1 MNHEY, CDR2 SMNVEV (reference sequence). The CDR3 DNA is TGTGCCAGCAGTCTGGGGGCGGGAGTCGCCTACGAGCAGTACTTC. Translation: CASSLGAGVAYEQYF.

The chain has TRBV12-2 and TRBJ1-5. TRBV12-2 is listed as a pseudogene. The CDR3 has 15 amino acids. CDR3 sequence: CASRLVRGLGQPQHF. The DNA for the CDR3 is TGTGCAAGTCGCTTAGTTAGAGGGTTAGGTCAGCCCCAGCATTTT.

The chain carries TRBV11-2 and TRBJ2-1; 7 nucleotides align to TRBD2. V trimming: 1 base; J trimming: 1 base; junction bases outside the gene matches: 10. The germline gives CDR1 SGHAT, CDR2 FQNNGV. There are 18 residues in the CDR3. DNA for the CDR3: TGTGCCAGCAGCTTAGGGCCCAGCGGGATTGGGTCCTACAATGAGCAGTTCTTC. Amino acid sequence: CASSLGPSGIGSYNEQFF.

The CDR3 loop is CASSSDRSSGKGYNEQFF. CDR3 sequence (DNA): TGCGCCAGCAGCTCGGACAGATCCAGCGGGAAGGGCTACAATGAGCAGTTCTTC. This chain uses TRBV5-1 with TRBJ2-1; D is possibly TRBD2 (7 bases). This CDR3 spans 18 amino acids. V was clipped by 3 bases and J by 3 bases, with 22 bases between them. Germline-derived CDR1 and CDR2 are SGHRS and YFSETQ.

This chain joins TRBV5-1 and TRBJ2-1, with D maybe TRBD1 (6 bases). CDR1 is SGHRS, CDR2 YFSETQ, per germline. V lost 4 bases, J lost 0 bases, and 14 bases lay in between. The CDR3 spans 16 residues. The CDR3 region is CASSHRASSSYNEQFF. CDR3 DNA: TGCGCCAGCAGCCACAGGGCCTCGAGCTCCTACAATGAGCAGTTCTTC.

This clone has just one count. The J gene is TRBJ2-7, the V gene TRBV6-1; 9 bases match TRBD1. With 3 bases clipped from V and 3 bases from J, the junction kept 6 bases outside the gene matches. The length of the CDR3 is 15 residues. CDR1 is MNHNS, CDR2 SASEGT, per germline. CDR3 protein: CASSEPGQGFYEQYF. In DNA, the CDR3 is TGTGCCAGCAGTGAGCCGGGACAGGGTTTCTACGAGCAGTACTTC.

Judged by abundance, this clone is medium-sized. V is TRBV29-1 and J is TRBJ1-1; a possible D gene is TRBD1 (5 bases). V was cut by 7 bases and J by 2 bases, with 14 bases left in between. Germline values: CDR1 SQVTM, CDR2 ANQGSEA. This CDR3 comprises 13 residues. The CDR3 DNA reads TGCAGCGGGGGACTTTCGGGAAACACTGAAGCTTTCTTT. Protein: CSGGLSGNTEAFF.

The chain recombines TRBV18 with TRBJ1-4; maybe TRBD1 (6 bases). CDR3 length: 15 residues. With 1 base removed from V and 6 bases from J, the gap between germline ends came to 12 bases. Per the germline V gene, CDR1 is KGHSH and CDR2 is LQKENI. This CDR3 is CASSPRAAGDEKLFF. For the CDR3, the DNA is TGTGCCAGCTCACCACGAGCGGCAGGGGATGAAAAACTGTTTTTT.

The chain has TRBV19 and TRBJ1-5, with D unclear. The germline CDR1 and CDR2 sequences are LNHDA and SQIVND (reference sequence). This CDR3 has 12 amino acids. Trimming left V 6 bases short and J 1 base short, with 4 bases between. This CDR3 reads CASRQSNQPQHF. Written as DNA, the CDR3 is TGTGCCAGTAGACAGAGCAATCAGCCCCAGCATTTT.

The chain carries TRBV6-5 and TRBJ2-7; the D gene is possibly TRBD2 (5 bases). The V end was cut by 5 bases, the J end by 7 bases, with 15 bases between. The germline V gene has CDR1 MNHEY and CDR2 SVGAGI. The CDR3 totals 13 residues. For the CDR3, the DNA is TGTGCCAGCAGTAACCGGGATGACTTGGAGCAGTACTTC. Translation gives CASSNRDDLEQYF.

This clone has only one observation. This chain uses TRBV11-2 with TRBJ1-2; 7 bases agree with TRBD1. This CDR3 is 11 amino acids long. In germline, CDR1 is SGHAT, CDR2 FQNNGV. V lost 5 bases, J lost 8 bases, and 2 bases stayed unmatched. The CDR3 region is CASSQGEGYTF. The DNA of the CDR3 is TGTGCCAGCAGCCAGGGGGAGGGCTACACCTTC.

The chain combines TRBV29-1 with TRBJ2-5, with 10 bases aligning to TRBD2. Trimming took 6 bases from V and 4 from J; bases not matched to a gene: 2. Germline V gives CDR1 SQVTM, CDR2 ANQGSEA. The CDR3 runs 12 residues. The CDR3, as DNA: TGCAGCGTAGCGGGAGGGCCAGAGACCCAGTACTTC. This gives the protein CSVAGGPETQYF.

CDR3 sequence reads: CASSLRTGGTDTQYF. CDR3 DNA: TGTGCCAGCAGTTTGCGGACAGGGGGGACAGATACGCAGTATTTT. V and J are TRBV6-6 and TRBJ2-3; TRBD1 matches 10 bases. The CDR3 is made up of 15 amino acids. Germline V gives CDR1 MNHNY, CDR2 SVGAGI (reference sequence). The trim removed 4 bases at V and 3 bases at J, leaving 4 bases unmatched.

The chain carries TRBV5-1 and TRBJ2-1, with D tentatively TRBD2 (6 bases). Germline loops: CDR1 SGHRS, CDR2 YFSETQ. Trimming took off 3 bases at V and 15 bases at J, with 25 bases between the two ends. This CDR3 comprises 15 residues. CDR3 sequence reads: CASSSLGLGGLSAFF. CDR3 DNA: TGCGCCAGCAGCTCCCTGGGGCTCGGGGGTCTCTCGGCGTTCTTC.

The V and J genes are TRBV5-7 and TRBJ1-2; TRBD1 matches at 8 bases. TRBV5-7 is designated an ORF whose function remains uncertain. Germline trimming cut 7 bases from V and 5 bases from J; bases unmatched to any gene: 10. This CDR3 is 14 amino acids long. CDR3 in DNA: TGTGCCAGCCAGAAACAGGGGGAGTGGTATGGCTACACCTTC. It is translated as CASQKQGEWYGYTF.

The gene calls are TRBV4-1 and TRBJ1-4; 9 nucleotides align to TRBD1. V gave up 0 bases and J gave up 3 bases; unmatched junction bases: 8. The germline gives CDR1 MGHRA, CDR2 YSYEKL. The CDR3 length is 18 residues. The CDR3 region has the DNA TGCGCCAGCAGCCAAGATGGGGACAGGGCAGAACCTAATGAAAAACTGTTTTTT. Amino acids: CASSQDGDRAEPNEKLFF.

This sequence joins TRBV6-1 and TRBJ2-1; 14 bases line up with TRBD2. In germline, CDR1 is MNHNS, CDR2 SASEGT. The CDR3 runs to 16 residues. Losses at the gene ends were 3 bases for V and 12 bases for J; bases not matched to a gene: 10. The CDR3, as DNA: TGTGCCAGCAGTGACTATGGGACTAGCGGGAGTATACGGCAGTTCTTC. It translates to CASSDYGTSGSIRQFF.

The rearrangement uses TRBV6-1 and TRBJ2-7; 7 nucleotides align to TRBD1. This CDR3 comprises 15 residues. Germline V CDR1 and CDR2: MNHNS, SASEGT. After removal of 5 bases from V and 5 bases from J, the junction contained 12 bases not matched to a gene. CDR3 in DNA: TGTGCCAGCAGTCGAACCAGGGGGACCGATAACGAGCAGTACTTC. Translation: CASSRTRGTDNEQYF.

This clone occurred once. J is TRBJ1-4 and V is TRBV5-5; 8 nucleotides align to TRBD1. CDR3 length: 18 residues. J was trimmed by 0 bases and V by 0 bases; bases with no gene match: 7. From germline, CDR1 is SGHKS and CDR2 YYEKEE (reference sequence). CDR3 protein: CASSLVPGGLATNEKLFF. The CDR3 DNA follows: TGTGCCAGCAGCTTGGTACCAGGGGGCCTTGCAACTAATGAAAAACTGTTTTTT. The full variable domain, completed using reference TRBV5-5 and TRBJ1-4, is DAGVTQSPTHLIKTRGQQVTLRCSPISGHKSVSWYQQVLGQGPQFIFQYYEKEERGRGNFPDRFSARQFPNYSSELNVNALLLGDSALYLCASSLVPGGLATNEKLFFGSGTQLSVL.

The chain employs TRBV28 and TRBJ2-2; 11 bases match TRBD1. The length of the CDR3 is 15 residues. The V gene end was trimmed by 7 bases and the J gene end by 5 bases; junction bases not matched to a gene: 6. Per germline, CDR1 MDHEN and CDR2 SYDVKM. The CDR3 nucleotides are TGTGCCAGCAAGTCAGGGACAGGGGGGACCGGGGAGCTGTTTTTT. Its protein is CASKSGTGGTGELFF.

This clone appeared once. The chain links TRBV7-3 to TRBJ2-5; 9 bases fit TRBD1. Germline V gene data show CDR1 as SGHTA and CDR2 as FQGTGA. The CDR3 is 16 amino acids. V was pared by 4 bases and J by 4 bases, with 10 bases of the junction left unmatched. The CDR3 nucleotides are TGTGCCAGCAGCTCCGGACCGGGACAGGGACTAGAGACCCAGTACTTC. Its protein product is CASSSGPGQGLETQYF.

The chain employs TRBV9 and TRBJ2-7; D remains unclear. From germline, CDR1 is SGDLS and CDR2 YYNGEE. The CDR3 loop spans 14 amino acids. Deletions cut 0 bases from V and 5 bases from J, with 12 bases between. This CDR3 reads CASSVDPKPHEQYF. In DNA, the CDR3 is TGTGCCAGCAGCGTAGACCCTAAACCCCACGAGCAGTACTTC.

This clone has just one count. The V call is TRBV19, the J call TRBJ2-1, with 7 bases identical to TRBD2. CDR3 length: 17 residues. The V and J ends lost 4 bases and 0 bases, in that order; junction bases with no gene match: 9. Germline-derived CDR1 and CDR2 are LNHDA and SQIVND (reference sequence). Here the CDR3 DNA reads TGTGCCAGTAGTACCGAACTAGCGCGGAGCTCCTACAATGAGCAGTTCTTC. Protein: CASSTELARSSYNEQFF.

The rearrangement joins TRBV28 to TRBJ1-2; no clear D gene. Trimming left V 7 bases short and J 8 bases short, with 14 bases between. From germline, CDR1 is MDHEN and CDR2 SYDVKM. This CDR3 contains 12 residues. This CDR3 is CASTYGYGGYTF. The DNA for the CDR3 is TGTGCCAGCACCTACGGGTATGGGGGCTACACCTTC.

The chain combines TRBV21-1 with TRBJ1-1; TRBD1, the table's D call, lacks a check against the DNA. TRBV21-1 corresponds to a pseudogene. The CDR3 spans 18 residues. This CDR3 reads CASSKERGLTGAVNEAFF. The CDR3 DNA sequence: TGTGCCAGCAGCAAAGAAAGGGGATTGACAGGGGCTGTTAATGAAGCTTTCTTT.

This sequence joins TRBV7-9 and TRBJ1-1, with D uncertain. Deletions cut 2 bases from V and 8 bases from J, with 9 bases between. CDR3 length equals 12 residues. The germline V gene encodes CDR1 SEHNR and CDR2 FQNEAQ (reference sequence). CDR3 DNA: TGTGCCAGCAGCTTAAAGCAAACCGAAGCTTTCTTT. The encoded protein is CASSLKQTEAFF.

With respect to this clone: Other DNA sequences within the sample encode an identical CDR3. The chain is built from TRBV6-4 and TRBJ2-1, with 7 bases identical to TRBD2. Germline V gene data show CDR1 as MRHNA and CDR2 as SNTAGT. V gave up 2 bases and J gave up 1 base; unmatched junction bases: 2. This CDR3 is 15 amino acids long. For the CDR3, the DNA is TGTGCCAGCAGTGACGGGGGGGGATCCTACAATGAGCAGTTCTTC. Translation gives CASSDGGGSYNEQFF.